This record concerns one T cell receptor beta chain sequence. This sample is drawn from a study of T-cell memory formation after mild COVID-19. In TCRdb, the 5' RACE reads were re-called with MiXCR into one record per CDR3 protein. The sample lists 300,000 to 400,000 distinct CDR3 sequences, more than 20% occurring once. CDR3 size: 16 residues. Germline values: CDR1 SGHKS, CDR2 YYEKEE (reference sequence). Trimming left V 1 base short and J 0 bases short, with 8 bases between. Sequenced: PBMCs or a T cell subset sorted from them (not recorded which). This TCR came from an adult woman who had mild COVID-19 (a few samples of this study predate the infection). Cell type and time point are not known. The V and J genes are TRBV5-5 and TRBJ2-6; D gene ambiguous. The CDR3 bases are TGTGCCAGCAGCTTGATACAGAACTCTGGGGCCAACGTCCTGACTTTC. As protein: CASSLIQNSGANVLTF.